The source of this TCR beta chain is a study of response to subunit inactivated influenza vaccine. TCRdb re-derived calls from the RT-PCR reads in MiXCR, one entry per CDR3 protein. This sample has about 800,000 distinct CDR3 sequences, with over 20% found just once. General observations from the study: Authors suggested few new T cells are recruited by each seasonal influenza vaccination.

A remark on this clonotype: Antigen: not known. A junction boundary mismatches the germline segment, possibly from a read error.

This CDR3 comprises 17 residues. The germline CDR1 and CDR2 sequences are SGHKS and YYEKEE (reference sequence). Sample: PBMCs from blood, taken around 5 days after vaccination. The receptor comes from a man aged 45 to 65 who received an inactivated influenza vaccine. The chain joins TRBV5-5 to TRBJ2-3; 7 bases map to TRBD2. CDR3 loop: CASSLAGSGAVTDTQYF. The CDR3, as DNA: TGTGCAAGCAGCTTGGCCGGGAGCGGGGCGGTGACAGATACGCAGTATTTT. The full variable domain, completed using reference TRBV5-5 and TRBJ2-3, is DAGVTQSPTHLIKTRGQQVTLRCSPISGHKSVSWYQQVLGQGPQFIFQYYEKEERGRGNFPDRFSARQFPNYSSELNVNALLLGDSALYLCASSLAGSGAVTDTQYFGPGTRLTVL.